This TCR beta chain emerged from a study of technical replicates of blood from a handful of donors (TCRdb year 2017). According to the germline V gene, CDR1 reads MGHRA and CDR2 reads YSYEKL. Measured from the cysteine to the phenylalanine, the CDR3 is 15 residues long. This entry keeps only the CDR3 DNA: 45 bases, framed from base 1. V is trimmed back by 4 bases and J by 4 bases, and the junction contains 9 bases that no gene match accounts for. Turning to this clone: What antigen it recognizes has not been identified. Qualities for individual bases were not recorded, and no much larger clone is one base off.

Receptor amplification or capture employed the immunoSEQ multiplex PCR assay. TCRdb limited this immuneACCESS table to in-frame rearrangements with V and J called. A share of clones is missing; checked studies link under half to unresolved V genes, and the rest is unexplained. For this sample the table gives some 71,000 clones, of which 95% to 97% were detected only once. The ten largest clones capture approximately 0.2% of the sample. The TCR comes from a human donor in good health. The sequence links TRBV4-1 to TRBJ1-2; TRBD1 matches 7 bases in the middle. Material: T cells isolated from PBMCs. The encoded CDR3 is CASSPKGGTVYGYTF. The sequenced DNA: TGCGCCAGCAGCCCAAAAGGTGGGACAGTCTATGGCTACACCTTC.